This T cell receptor (beta chain) was recovered during a study of CD8+ T cells in alopecia areata. Looking at the study overall: Each day, treated patients took oral tofacitinib twice, at 5 to 10 mg per dose. Patients in the study were on tofacitinib for 6 to 18 months, then off it for 6 months.

The CDR3 contains 14 residues. CDR1 and CDR2 from the germline V gene are SGDLS and YYNGEE. V was trimmed by 2 bases and J by 2 bases, leaving 10 bases between them. Sequencing templates came from extracted RNA that was reverse transcribed into cDNA. Clones were sequenced by immunoSEQ multiplex PCR, and TCRdb holds only the in-frame ones, with some missing. The sample holds roughly 200,000 clones, 35% to 40% seen once. Broader study findings: With tofacitinib ongoing, many expanded lesional clones persisted in both scalp and blood.

Details on this clone: The antigen is unknown.

Treatment given: oral pan-JAK inhibitor, 5-10 mg twice daily. PBMCs yielded sorted CD4+ and CD8+ T cells. The material was CD4+ T cells sorted from blood, obtained between weeks 30 and 35, from a patient treated with tofacitinib. The V and J genes are TRBV9 and TRBJ1-1; D uncertain. The receptor's source is a human donor with alopecia areata. CDR3 loop: CASSVGSGNTEAFF. As DNA, the CDR3 is TGTGCCAGCAGCGTGGGAAGTGGAAACACTGAAGCTTTCTTT.